The next 12 T cell receptor beta chains were all read from a single sample in a study of blood T cell repertoires in COVID-19. Clones were sequenced by immunoSEQ multiplex PCR, and TCRdb holds only the in-frame ones, with some missing. This table holds some 200,000 clones, around nine tenths found once. Input material: PBMCs or T cells enriched from blood (not recorded which). All receptors derive from a woman aged 18 to 35 who had recovered from COVID-19.

The gene calls are TRBV7-2 and TRBJ2-7; unclear D gene. The CDR3 runs to 15 residues. Trimming removed 1 base from V and 3 bases from J, with 13 bases in between. The germline gives CDR1 SGHTA, CDR2 FQGNSA. CDR3: CASSLDSQTIYEQYF. The CDR3 DNA sequence: TGTGCCAGCAGCTTAGACAGTCAGACAATCTACGAGCAGTACTTC.

This chain joins TRBV7-3 and TRBJ2-1; TRBD2 matches at 12 bases. CDR3 length: 21 residues. The germline V gene encodes CDR1 SGHTA and CDR2 FQGTGA. The V and J ends lost 2 bases and 0 bases, in that order; junction bases with no gene match: 14. The CDR3 DNA follows: TGTGCCAGCAGCTTACGGACTAAAACTAGCGGGAGGCCCAGCTCCTACAATGAGCAGTTCTTC. Translating it yields CASSLRTKTSGRPSSYNEQFF.

J is TRBJ1-1 and V is TRBV6-5; 8 positions agree with TRBD1. The CDR3 covers 15 residues. CDR1 and CDR2 (germline): MNHEY, SVGAGI. V lost 4 bases to trimming and J lost 1 base; unmatched junction nucleotides: 5. CDR3 in amino acids: CASSSPGQGNTEAFF. For the CDR3, the DNA is TGTGCCAGCAGTTCCCCCGGACAGGGGAACACTGAAGCTTTCTTT.

The J gene is TRBJ1-5, the V gene TRBV2; unclear D gene. CDR1 and CDR2 from the germline V gene are SNHLY and FYNNEI. This CDR3 has 13 residues. Trimming left V 3 bases short and J 3 bases short, with 6 bases between. The CDR3 bases are TGTGCCAGCAGTGACGAGATCAATCAGCCCCAGCATTTT. Translation gives CASSDEINQPQHF. The whole variable domain, filled in from reference TRBV2 and TRBJ1-5, reads EPEVTQTPSHQVTQMGQEVILRCVPISNHLYFYWYRQILGQKVEFLVSFYNNEISEKSEIFDDQFSVERPDGSNFTLKIRSTKLEDSAMYFCASSDEINQPQHFGDGTRLSIL.

J is TRBJ2-3 and V is TRBV6-5; 7 bases are a match to TRBD2. Per germline, CDR1 MNHEY and CDR2 SVGAGI. The length of the CDR3 is 13 residues. V gave up 3 bases and J gave up 4 bases; unmatched junction bases: 1. The CDR3: CASSYGGADTQYF. The CDR3 DNA sequence: TGTGCCAGCAGTTATGGGGGGGCAGATACGCAGTATTTT.

This clone was observed once. The gene calls are TRBV9 and TRBJ2-2, with 11 bases lining up with TRBD2. Losses at the gene ends were 4 bases for V and 4 bases for J; bases not matched to a gene: 15. Germline CDR1 reads SGDLS; CDR2 reads YYNGEE. This CDR3 contains 19 residues. The CDR3 here is CASSSEGTSGSRGTGELFF. In DNA, the CDR3 is TGTGCCAGCAGCTCAGAGGGAACTAGCGGGAGTAGGGGCACCGGGGAGCTGTTTTTT.

This clone has a count of ten or more. The chain has TRBV28 and TRBJ1-1; 10 bases agree with TRBD1. The length of the CDR3 is 19 residues. CDR1 MDHEN and CDR2 SYDVKM come from the germline V gene. J gave up 3 bases and V 5 bases, and 18 bases lay outside the gene matches. The CDR3 nucleotides are TGTGCCAGCAGTCCTTTTCTTCCCGGGACAGGGGCTAGGGACACTGAAGCTTTCTTT. Its protein is CASSPFLPGTGARDTEAFF. Based on the CDR3 plus reference TRBV28 and TRBJ1-1, the full variable domain is DVKVTQSSRYLVKRTGEKVFLECVQDMDHENMFWYRQDPGLGLRLIYFSYDVKMKEKGDIPEGYSVSREKKERFSLILESASTNQTSMYLCASSPFLPGTGARDTEAFFGQGTRLTVV.

V is TRBV11-2 and J is TRBJ1-3; TRBD1 might be the D (6 bases). The V and J ends lost 3 bases and 1 base respectively, with 13 bases between them. The CDR3 extends over 16 amino acids. Germline CDR1 reads SGHAT; CDR2 reads FQNNGV. The CDR3: CASSLTDSWSGNTIYF. The CDR3 bases are TGTGCCAGCAGCTTGACGGACAGTTGGTCTGGAAACACCATATATTTT. Full variable domain (remainder filled in from reference TRBV11-2 and TRBJ1-3): EAGVAQSPRYKIIEKRQSVAFWCNPISGHATLYWYQQILGQGPKLLIQFQNNGVVDDSQLPKDRFSAERLKGVDSTLKIQPAKLEDSAVYLCASSLTDSWSGNTIYFGEGSWLTVV.

This sequence joins TRBV6-5 and TRBJ2-7; TRBD2 matches at 15 bases. V trimming: 6 bases; J trimming: 6 bases; junction bases outside the gene matches: 6. The CDR3 extends over 15 amino acids. Germline CDR1 and CDR2: MNHEY and SVGAGI. The CDR3 bases are TGTGCCAGCAGCCGGGGGACTAGCGGGAGGTCCGAGCAGTACTTC. Translated: CASSRGTSGRSEQYF.

The rearrangement uses TRBV7-2 and TRBJ2-7; 8 bases align to TRBD1. This CDR3 has 15 amino acids. Germline values: CDR1 SGHTA, CDR2 FQGNSA. The J segment lost 5 bases and the V segment lost 5 bases, leaving 11 bases of the junction unmatched. The CDR3 DNA sequence: TGTGCCAGCAGCCCGACCCCAGGGGGCCGGAACGAGCAGTACTTC. It specifies CASSPTPGGRNEQYF.

This chain links TRBV5-4 with TRBJ2-7; no clear D. The CDR3 totals 12 residues. Between the trimmed V and J ends, which lost 3 bases and 3 bases, there was a span of 7 bases. Germline lookup yields CDR1 SGHNT and CDR2 YYREEE (reference sequence). CDR3 amino acids: CASSSRGYEQYF. CDR3 in DNA: TGTGCCAGCAGCTCCCGCGGCTACGAGCAGTACTTC.

This chain uses TRBV19 with TRBJ2-2; D remains unclear. Germline-derived CDR1 and CDR2 are LNHDA and SQIVND (reference sequence). V lost 7 bases, J lost 8 bases, and 14 bases lay in between. The CDR3 runs to 13 residues. Here the CDR3 reads CASTRHDGGELFF. The CDR3 DNA reads TGTGCCAGTACCAGACATGATGGGGGGGAGCTGTTTTTT.